This passage covers 23 T cell receptor beta chains from one sample sequenced in a study of CD8+ T cells in alopecia areata. In each case, RNA was isolated and then reverse transcribed into cDNA as the sequencing template. Assay used: immunoSEQ multiplex PCR; TCRdb lists only in-frame clones, some missing. The sample carries 250,000 to 350,000 clones, roughly 60% recorded once. Treatment given: oral pan-JAK inhibitor, 5-10 mg twice daily. This specimen consisted of CD4+ T cells sorted from blood, obtained around week 53, from a patient treated with tofacitinib. The receptor source for this set is a human donor with alopecia areata.

V and J are TRBV2 and TRBJ2-6; D may be TRBD1 (6 bases). Trimming removed 7 bases from V and 2 bases from J, with 9 bases in between. CDR1 is SNHLY, CDR2 FYNNEI, per germline. The CDR3 sequence is 14 residues long. The CDR3 sequence is CASNRVPGANVLTF. CDR3 bases: TGTGCCAGCAACAGGGTTCCTGGGGCCAACGTCCTGACTTTC. The full variable domain, rest sourced from reference TRBV2 and TRBJ2-6, is EPEVTQTPSHQVTQMGQEVILRCVPISNHLYFYWYRQILGQKVEFLVSFYNNEISEKSEIFDDQFSVERPDGSNFTLKIRSTKLEDSAMYFCASNRVPGANVLTFGAGSRLTVL.

The gene calls are TRBV30 and TRBJ2-7; the D gene could be TRBD1 or TRBD2 (5 bases each). The CDR3 totals 13 residues. V was trimmed by 3 bases and J by 6 bases, leaving 15 bases between them. CDR1 is GTSNPN, CDR2 SVGIG, per germline (reference sequence). The CDR3 DNA reads TGTGCCTGGAGCCTAACGTCAGGGAGCGAGCAGTACTTC. The encoded protein is CAWSLTSGSEQYF. Full variable domain (remainder filled in from reference TRBV30 and TRBJ2-7): SQTIHQWPATLVQPVGSPLSLECTVEGTSNPNLYWYRQAAGRGLQLLFYSVGIGQISSEVPQNLSASRPQDRQFILSSKKLLLSDSGFYLCAWSLTSGSEQYFGPGTRLTVT.

J is TRBJ2-7 and V is TRBV4-2, with D uncertain. V was shortened by 1 base and J by 9 bases, with 13 bases between the two germline ends. CDR3 size: 13 residues. The germline V gene encodes CDR1 LGHNA and CDR2 YNFKEQ. The CDR3 sequence is CASSQGVVDGQYF. The CDR3 DNA reads TGTGCCAGCAGCCAAGGGGTGGTCGACGGGCAGTACTTC.

The table lists this clone with a count of one. The gene calls are TRBV2 and TRBJ1-2; D unclear. The CDR3 consists of 11 residues. The germline V gene encodes CDR1 SNHLY and CDR2 FYNNEI. The V end was cut by 6 bases, the J end by 2 bases, with 4 bases between. The CDR3 loop reads CASRVNYGYTF. CDR3 DNA: TGTGCCAGCAGGGTCAACTATGGCTACACCTTC.

The chain has TRBV6-1 and TRBJ1-2; 7 nucleotides agree with TRBD1. The CDR3 has 12 amino acids. V shed 5 bases, J shed 7 bases, and the junction held 4 bases outside the gene matches. Germline V gives CDR1 MNHNS, CDR2 SASEGT. The CDR3 bases are TGTGCCAGCAGTATCACAGGGGCTGGCTACACCTTC. It codes for CASSITGAGYTF.

The chain uses TRBV7-2 and TRBJ2-6; D is possibly TRBD2 (5 bases). Germline assignment: CDR1 SGHTA and CDR2 FQGNSA. Deletions cut 5 bases from V and 4 bases from J, with 18 bases between. The CDR3 covers 17 residues. CDR3 sequence reads: CASSPGSPSTGANVLTF. The CDR3 bases are TGTGCCAGCAGCCCGGGATCGCCAAGTACCGGGGCCAACGTCCTGACTTTC.

The chain couples TRBV9 to TRBJ1-5; 8 bases agree with TRBD1. The length of the CDR3 is 13 residues. The V gene's germline CDR1 is SGDLS and CDR2 YYNGEE. V shed 2 bases and J 7 bases; nucleotides not matched to a gene: 2. CDR3 coding DNA: TGTGCCAGCAGCGTGACAGGGGAGCAGCCCCAGCATTTT. It is translated as CASSVTGEQPQHF.

In its sample, this clone was seen a few times. The V and J genes are TRBV4-2 and TRBJ1-2; the D is unclear. V gave up 1 base and J gave up 2 bases, with 11 bases separating them. This CDR3 comprises 15 residues. In germline, CDR1 is LGHNA, CDR2 YNFKEQ. In DNA form, the CDR3 reads TGTGCCAGCAGCCAAGCTTCCATGGGAAACTATGGCTACACCTTC. This sequence encodes CASSQASMGNYGYTF.

This clone was seen once. This sequence joins TRBV9 and TRBJ2-7, with D possibly TRBD1 on 6 matching bases. Germline loops: CDR1 SGDLS, CDR2 YYNGEE. The ends were cut back, 6 bases at V and 0 bases at J, with 13 bases in the middle. This CDR3 comprises 14 residues. The CDR3 loop is CASTRDTSSYEQYF. The CDR3 coding sequence is TGTGCCAGCACCAGGGACACAAGCTCCTACGAGCAGTACTTC.

The chain links TRBV6-5 to TRBJ2-1; 9 bases fit TRBD1. Germline-derived CDR1 and CDR2 are MNHEY and SVGAGI. This CDR3 has 13 residues. Trimming took 11 bases from V and 9 from J; bases not matched to a gene: 11. CDR3 region: CASSGQGWGEQFF. CDR3 DNA: TGTGCCTCCTCGGGACAGGGTTGGGGTGAGCAGTTCTTC.

The chain links TRBV9 to TRBJ2-7; a weak D match, TRBD1 (5 bases). This CDR3 has 14 amino acids. Trimming shortened V by 1 base and J by 3 bases, and 11 bases separated the two germline ends. Germline lookup yields CDR1 SGDLS and CDR2 YYNGEE. The CDR3 here is CASSVSAGFYEQYF. CDR3 coding DNA: TGTGCCAGCAGCGTATCTGCAGGGTTCTACGAGCAGTACTTC. The full variable domain, with the rest looked up from reference TRBV9 and TRBJ2-7, is DSGVTQTPKHLITATGQRVTLRCSPRSGDLSVYWYQQSLDQGLQFLIQYYNGEERAKGNILERFSAQQFPDLHSELNLSSLELGDSALYFCASSVSAGFYEQYFGPGTRLTVT.

This sequence joins TRBV6-5 and TRBJ1-5; tentatively, D is TRBD1 (5 bases). The CDR3 runs to 14 residues. The germline V gene encodes CDR1 MNHEY and CDR2 SVGAGI. The V end was cut by 5 bases, the J end by 1 base, with 9 bases between. CDR3: CASSQGWSNQPQHF. The DNA for the CDR3 is TGTGCCAGCAGTCAGGGATGGAGCAATCAGCCCCAGCATTTT.

This rearrangement joins TRBV5-1 to TRBJ2-3; 10 positions match TRBD1. V lost 6 bases, J lost 6 bases, and 7 bases stayed unmatched. Germline values: CDR1 SGHRS, CDR2 YFSETQ. CDR3 length: 14 amino acids. CDR3: CASTVTGGYDTQYF. In DNA, the CDR3 is TGCGCCAGCACCGTGACAGGGGGCTACGATACGCAGTATTTT.

This clone was seen once. The chain recombines TRBV29-1 with TRBJ1-1; D gene uncertain. From germline, CDR1 is SQVTM and CDR2 ANQGSEA. Trimming stripped 1 base from V and 3 bases from J, with 6 bases between. There are 12 residues in the CDR3. The CDR3 DNA reads as TGCAGCGTTGAAGGTCTCGACACTGAAGCTTTCTTT. Translated, it gives CSVEGLDTEAFF.

About this clone: This CDR3 is also generated by other DNA sequences in the sample. The V call is TRBV30, the J call TRBJ2-7; either TRBD1 or TRBD2 may supply D (5 bases each). Germline loops: CDR1 GTSNPN, CDR2 SVGIG (reference sequence). The CDR3 covers 13 residues. Trimming took 4 bases from V and 0 from J, leaving 10 bases between them. The CDR3 bases are TGTGCCTGGACTCGGGGCCTCTCCTACGAGCAGTACTTC. It codes for CAWTRGLSYEQYF. Full variable domain (remainder filled in from reference TRBV30 and TRBJ2-7): SQTIHQWPATLVQPVGSPLSLECTVEGTSNPNLYWYRQAAGRGLQLLFYSVGIGQISSEVPQNLSASRPQDRQFILSSKKLLLSDSGFYLCAWTRGLSYEQYFGPGTRLTVT.

The chain uses TRBV5-4 and TRBJ2-1; 8 bases line up with TRBD1. The CDR3 is 16 residues long. Germline CDR1 and CDR2: SGHNT and YYREEE (reference sequence). J lost 0 bases, V lost 0 bases, and 2 bases had no gene match. For the CDR3, the DNA is TGTGCCAGCAGCTTGGGGACAGGGTACTCCTACAATGAGCAGTTCTTC. Encoded protein: CASSLGTGYSYNEQFF.

The chain combines TRBV6-6 with TRBJ2-7; TRBD1 aligns across 7 bases. Unmatched junction bases numbered 8, after V lost 6 bases and J lost 6 bases. Germline assignment: CDR1 MNHNY and CDR2 SVGAGI (reference sequence). The CDR3 consists of 13 residues. The CDR3 DNA is TGTGCCAGCAGGTTAGAGACAGGGTCCGAGCAGTACTTC. Residues: CASRLETGSEQYF.

The V call is TRBV29-1, the J call TRBJ2-5; unclear D gene. The CDR3 consists of 13 residues. Germline-derived CDR1 and CDR2 are SQVTM and ANQGSEA. V was clipped by 6 bases and J by 5 bases, with 16 bases between them. CDR3 nucleotides: TGCAGCGTCGCGAGCTATAACTCGGAGACCCAGTACTTC. Translation: CSVASYNSETQYF.

This clone was seen more than once but under ten times. CDR3 sequence: CASSPPGYTDTQYF. The DNA for the CDR3 is TGTGCCAGCTCACCACCGGGGTACACAGATACGCAGTATTTT. The genes are TRBV18 and TRBJ2-3; D remains unclear. Germline V CDR1 and CDR2: KGHSH, LQKENI. V dropped 0 bases and J dropped 2 bases, with 6 bases sitting between them. This CDR3 region has 14 residues.

In nucleotides, the CDR3 is TGTGCCAGCAGCGTAGTTTTGGACAGCCAAGCTTTCTTT. It encodes CASSVVLDSQAFF. J is TRBJ1-1 and V is TRBV9; possibly TRBD1 for D (6 bases). The germline CDR1 and CDR2 sequences are SGDLS and YYNGEE. Between the trimmed V and J ends, which lost 0 bases and 9 bases, there was a span of 12 bases. The CDR3 loop spans 13 amino acids.

The rearrangement joins TRBV30 to TRBJ1-6; 8 bases are a match to TRBD1. This CDR3 is built from 15 residues. The germline gives CDR1 GTSNPN, CDR2 SVGIG (reference sequence). V gave up 2 bases and J gave up 6 bases; unmatched junction bases: 6. The CDR3 bases are TGTGCCTGGAGTTTTCGGACAGGGACTAATTCACCCCTCCACTTT. Protein product: CAWSFRTGTNSPLHF.

This clone appeared a single time. The V call is TRBV29-1, the J call TRBJ1-2; D uncertain. Trimming took off 7 bases at V and 13 bases at J, with 19 bases between the two ends. There are 11 residues in the CDR3. From germline, CDR1 is SQVTM and CDR2 ANQGSEA. The CDR3: CSASDPDPCTF. CDR3 in DNA: TGCAGCGCGAGCGACCCAGATCCATGCACCTTC.

The sample holds a few counts of this clone. This sequence joins TRBV30 and TRBJ1-2; D is uncertain. Trimming removed 0 bases from V and 4 bases from J, with 9 bases in between. The germline gives CDR1 GTSNPN, CDR2 SVGIG (reference sequence). CDR3 size: 13 residues. The chain's CDR3 is CAWSVGESYGYTF. The CDR3 DNA is TGTGCCTGGAGTGTGGGAGAAAGCTATGGCTACACCTTC.